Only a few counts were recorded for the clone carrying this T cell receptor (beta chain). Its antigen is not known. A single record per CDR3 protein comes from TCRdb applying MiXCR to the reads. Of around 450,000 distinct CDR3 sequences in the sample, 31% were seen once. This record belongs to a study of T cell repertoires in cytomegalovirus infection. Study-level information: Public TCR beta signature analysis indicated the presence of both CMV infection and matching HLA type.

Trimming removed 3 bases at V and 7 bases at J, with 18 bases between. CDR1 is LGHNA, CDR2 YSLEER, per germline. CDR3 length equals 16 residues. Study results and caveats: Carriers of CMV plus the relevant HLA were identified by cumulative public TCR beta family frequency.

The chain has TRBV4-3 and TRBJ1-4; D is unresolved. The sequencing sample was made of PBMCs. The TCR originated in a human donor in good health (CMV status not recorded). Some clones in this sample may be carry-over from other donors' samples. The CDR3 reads CASSQGMGGFGEKLFF. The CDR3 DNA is TGCGCCAGCAGCCAGGGGATGGGAGGGTTCGGTGAAAAACTGTTTTTT.